This passage covers 16 T cell receptor beta chains from one sample sequenced in a study of T cell clonality in common variable immunodeficiency. Sequenced by immunoSEQ multiplex PCR; TCRdb stores in-frame clones only, minus some. Listed for the sample are some 38,000 clones, none seen a single time. The sequencing sample was made of peripheral blood mononuclear cells. These receptors all come from a person aged 18 to 69 in good health.

Comments on this clone: Coverage ceases 3 residues before the CDR3 finishes, and the germline J gene fills in the end. V is TRBV6-2 or TRBV6-3 and J is TRBJ1-1, with 7 bases fitting TRBD1. V was pared by 10 bases and J by 1 base, with 9 bases of the junction left unmatched. CDR3 length: 14 residues. Germline values: CDR1 MNHEY, CDR2 SVGEGT. CDR3 residues: CAKRGRDQNTEAFF. CDR3 DNA, as far as it was read: TGTGCCAAGAGGGGGCGGGACCAGAACACTGAA.

By share, this clone ranks as medium-sized. Read coverage stops 3 residues before the CDR3 terminus; the germline J gene supplies the remainder. V gene TRBV12-3 or TRBV12-4 combines with J gene TRBJ1-6, with no clear D. The V end was cut by 6 bases, the J end by 1 base, with 7 bases between. CDR3 length equals 14 residues. The CDR3 sequence is CASRGGSYNSPLHF. The part of the CDR3 DNA that was read is TGTGCCAGCAGAGGCGGGTCCTATAATTCACCC.

The CDR3 region is CAWIRGWGYGQYF. The part of the CDR3 DNA that was read is TGTGCCTGGATCAGGGGCTGGGGCTATGGT. This chain connects TRBV30 to TRBJ2-4, with D possibly being TRBD1 (6 bases). The CDR3 end is not reached by the read, which stops 3 residues before it; the germline J gene fills it in. Germline V gene lookup returns CDR1 GTSNPN and CDR2 SVGIG (reference sequence). The CDR3 spans 13 residues. The variable domain in full, completed from reference TRBV30 and TRBJ2-4, reads SQTIHQWPATLVQPVGSPLSLECTVEGTSNPNLYWYRQAAGRGLQLLFYSVGIGQISSEVPQNLSASRPQDRQFILSSKKLLLSDSGFYLCAWIRGWGYGQYFGAGTRLSVL.

This clone occurred many times. Read sequence stops 3 residues before the CDR3 end, and the germline J gene provides the missing end. This sequence joins TRBV15 and TRBJ2-5, with D maybe TRBD2 (5 bases). Looked up from germline, CDR1 is LNHNV and CDR2 is YYDKDF (reference sequence). The V end was cut by 4 bases, the J end by 3 bases, with 6 bases between. The CDR3 loop spans 12 amino acids. Partial CDR3 DNA: TGTGCCACCAGCACGAGGGAAGAGACC. It is translated as CATSTREET. Given in full, the CDR3 is CATSTREETQYF.

There are many counts of this clone. The read comes to an end 3 residues before the CDR3 does, leaving the germline J gene to fill in the end. V gene TRBV30 combines with J gene TRBJ1-6, with TRBD1 matching 8 bases. CDR1 is GTSNPN, CDR2 SVGIG, per germline (reference sequence). V shed 2 bases, J shed 10 bases, and the junction held 7 bases outside the gene matches. This CDR3 spans 14 amino acids. The sequenced part of the CDR3 DNA is TGTGCCTGGAGTCTCGGGACAGGCAGGTCACCC. Translating gives CAWSLGTGRSP. The complete CDR3 sequence is CAWSLGTGRSPLHF. Together with reference TRBV30 and TRBJ1-6, the CDR3 gives the full variable domain: SQTIHQWPATLVQPVGSPLSLECTVEGTSNPNLYWYRQAAGRGLQLLFYSVGIGQISSEVPQNLSASRPQDRQFILSSKKLLLSDSGFYLCAWSLGTGRSPLHFGNGTRLTVT.

In this sample, this clone turned up many times. Read coverage stops 3 residues before the CDR3 terminus; the germline J gene supplies the remainder. This chain connects TRBV12-3 or TRBV12-4 to TRBJ2-7; 13 bases fit TRBD2. Trimming removed 6 bases from V and 4 bases from J; junction bases left unmatched: 6. The CDR3 sequence is 15 residues long. The DNA read from the CDR3 is TGTGCCAGCAGATTCCGGACTAGCGGGAGTTACGAG. Protein product: CASRFRTSGSYE. The entire CDR3 sequence reads CASRFRTSGSYEQYF.

This clone came up many times. The CDR3 end lies 3 residues beyond the end of the read and is filled in from the germline J gene. The gene calls are TRBV13 and TRBJ2-5, with D perhaps matching TRBD1 (5 bases). The CDR3 covers 13 residues. Germline V gene lookup returns CDR1 PRHDT and CDR2 FYEKMQ (reference sequence). The V end was cut by 2 bases, the J end by 5 bases, with 9 bases between. CDR3 loop: CASSLQGWETQYF. The CDR3 bases that were read are TGTGCCAGCAGCTTACAGGGATGGGAGACC.

This clone was seen at least ten times. The read finishes 3 residues shy of the CDR3 end, and the germline J gene is used to complete it. This sequence joins TRBV9 and TRBJ2-2, with unresolved D. The germline V gene encodes CDR1 SGDLS and CDR2 YYNGEE. CDR3 length: 13 residues. V dropped 4 bases and J dropped 8 bases, with 12 bases sitting between them. The sequenced CDR3 bases are TGTGCCAGCAGCATTCTACAGTTGGGGGAG. This codes for CASSILQLGE. The complete CDR3 protein is CASSILQLGELFF.

This clone was picked up many times. The CDR3 goes on 3 residues after the read ends, and that part is filled in from the germline J gene. The V and J genes are TRBV6-2 or TRBV6-3 and TRBJ2-1, with 12 nucleotides matching TRBD2. The CDR3 is made up of 16 amino acids. After removal of 4 bases from V and 6 bases from J, the junction contained 7 bases not matched to a gene. Germline CDR1 and CDR2: MNHEY and SVGEGT. CDR3 DNA, as far as it was read: TGTGCCAGCAGTTCTGGGACTAGCGGGCCAACCAATGAG. Translated: CASSSGTSGPTNE. The full CDR3 protein is CASSSGTSGPTNEQFF.

This clone showed up many times. One junction end disagrees with the germline gene, perhaps due to a read error. The CDR3 extends 3 residues past the end of the read, so its final part is completed from the germline J gene. V is TRBV4-2 and J is TRBJ1-3; TRBD1 matches at 9 bases. This CDR3 contains 14 residues. Looked up from germline, CDR1 is LGHNA and CDR2 is YNFKEQ. The CDR3 DNA, read in part, is TGCGCCAGCAGCCTCGACAGGGGGGGAAACACC. It encodes CASSLDRGGNT. The complete CDR3 reads CASSLDRGGNTIYF.

This clone occurred many times. Read sequence stops 3 residues before the CDR3 end, and the germline J gene provides the missing end. The chain recombines TRBV19 with TRBJ1-2, with TRBD1 matching over 8 bases. The CDR3 is 13 amino acids. Per germline, CDR1 LNHDA and CDR2 SQIVND (reference sequence). The CDR3 here is CASSIVTGGGYTF. The sequenced CDR3 bases are TGTGCCAGTAGTATAGTCACAGGGGGAGGC.

This clone was counted at least ten times. Read data end 3 residues before the CDR3 end; the end is taken from the germline J gene. The chain is built from TRBV4-1 and TRBJ2-1; a weak D match, TRBD2 (6 bases). The V gene lost 4 bases and the J gene lost 0 bases, with 13 bases spanning the gap. The CDR3 has 16 residues. Germline lookup yields CDR1 MGHRA and CDR2 YSYEKL. The sequenced part of the CDR3 DNA is TGCGCCAGCAGCCTTCCTAGCGCGCTCTCCTACAATGAG. Protein product: CASSLPSALSYNE. The complete CDR3 reads CASSLPSALSYNEQFF.

Many counts were recorded for this clone. Coverage ceases 3 residues before the CDR3 finishes, and the germline J gene fills in the end. V gene TRBV2 combines with J gene TRBJ1-3; D not certain. Germline V gene lookup returns CDR1 SNHLY and CDR2 FYNNEI. The CDR3 is 15 amino acids. V lost 4 bases and J 0 bases, leaving 10 bases between the germline ends. The covered CDR3 bases are TGTGCCAGCAGTGTGATTCTAAGCTCTGGAAACACC. It is translated as CASSVILSSGNT. The whole CDR3 sequence is CASSVILSSGNTIYF.

This clone has a count of ten or more. The sequenced fragment ends 3 residues before the CDR3 boundary, so the rest is inferred from the germline J gene. The chain carries TRBV20-1 and TRBJ1-2, with 9 positions matching TRBD1. CDR1 is DFQATT and CDR2 is SNEGSKA in the germline V gene (reference sequence). This CDR3 spans 16 amino acids. With V trimmed by 0 bases and J by 3 bases, 8 bases remained unmatched. The CDR3 here is CSARDRWTGDYYGYTF. The CDR3 bases that were read are TGCAGTGCTAGAGATCGGTGGACAGGGGACTACTATGGC.

In this sample, this clone turned up many times. Read data end 3 residues before the CDR3 end; the end is taken from the germline J gene. The chain has TRBV11-2 and TRBJ2-5, with TRBD1 matching 7 bases. The V gene end was trimmed by 6 bases and the J gene end by 3 bases; junction bases not matched to a gene: 4. Germline CDR1 SGHAT, CDR2 FQNNGV. This CDR3 is built from 13 residues. CDR3 in amino acids: CASRPTGKETQYF. CDR3 bases read: TGTGCCAGCAGGCCGACAGGGAAAGAGACC.

This clone occurred many times. The DNA ends 3 residues before the CDR3 does, and the rest of the CDR3 is filled in from the germline J gene. The chain has TRBV5-1 and TRBJ2-1, with D unresolved. CDR1 is SGHRS and CDR2 is YFSETQ in the germline V gene. The CDR3 has 14 amino acids. Trimming stripped 0 bases from V and 3 bases from J, with 7 bases between. The CDR3 sequence is CASSLDSYYNEQFF. Partial CDR3 DNA: TGCGCCAGCAGCTTGGATAGCTACTACAATGAG. The full variable domain, with the rest looked up from reference TRBV5-1 and TRBJ2-1, is KAGVTQTPRYLIKTRGQQVTLSCSPISGHRSVSWYQQTPGQGLQFLFEYFSETQRNKGNFPGRFSGRQFSNSRSEMNVSTLELGDSALYLCASSLDSYYNEQFFGPGTRLTVL.